These 25 T cell receptor beta chains share one sample of origin, sequenced in a study of tumor-infiltrating lymphocytes in primary liver carcinoma. Total RNA (around 500 ng) served as template for TCR beta cDNA synthesis primed by a constant-region primer. For TCR beta, libraries were produced by three nested multiplex PCR rounds using slightly modified ARM-PCR. Rounds one and two of PCR, each of 10 to 11 cycles, were primed with TRBV1-TRBV30 forward primers and a C-beta reverse primer. TCRdb re-called the multiplex PCR reads with MiXCR, one entry per CDR3 protein. The sample lists 20,000 to 25,000 distinct CDR3 sequences, roughly 72% seen once, with around two fifths in the top ten. The approximately 17-34 mg bulk tissue piece was not sorted before simultaneous RNA and DNA extraction. Sample: liver tumor tissue from sampling region 1. As to subset: tumor region T1, superior pole. These receptors came from a man in his forties with primary liver carcinoma and hepatitis B virus infection.

On this clonotype itself: One end of the junction does not line up with germline, which may come from a read error. Written as DNA, the CDR3 is TGCAGCGTTCCCGGGACTAGCGGATTTACAGATACGCGGTATTTT. Translation gives CSVPGTSGFTDTRYF. This chain joins TRBV29-1 and TRBJ2-3; 11 bases agree with TRBD2. CDR3 size: 15 residues. CDR1 and CDR2 (germline): SQVTM, ANQGSEA.

On this clonotype itself: At one end, the junction sequence differs from germline, possibly due to a read error. The chain joins TRBV7-9 to TRBJ2-1, with D perhaps TRBD1 (6 bases). CDR3 length: 17 amino acids. Germline V gives CDR1 SEHNR, CDR2 FQNEAQ (reference sequence). The CDR3 sequence is CISSLPYQGPKTNEQSF. DNA of the CDR3: TGTATCAGCAGCTTACCATATCAGGGGCCTAAAACAAATGAGCAGTCCTTC.

Worth noting for this clonotype: A read error may account for a junction end that differs from germline. The CDR3 nucleotides read TGCGCCAACAGCTTGGATTTTTGGGGGAACACTGAAGCCTTCTTT. This translates into CANSLDFWGNTEAFF. The J gene is TRBJ1-1, the V gene TRBV5-1; a possible D gene is TRBD1 (5 bases). The germline CDR1 and CDR2 sequences are SGHRS and YFSETQ. This CDR3 is built from 15 residues.

A note on this clonotype: Its ends do not fully match the called genes, so a read error is possible. This rearrangement joins TRBV11-2 to TRBJ1-1, with TRBD1 matching 7 bases. Germline CDR1 SGHAT, CDR2 FQNNGV. CDR3 length equals 16 residues. The CDR3 loop reads CASSPSRGFVNTQAFF. The CDR3 nucleotides read TGTGCCAGTAGCCCATCCAGGGGGTTTGTGAACACTCAAGCTTTCTTT.

As regards this clonotype: This may arise from a read error, as a much more abundant clone is one base away. The V gene is TRBV23-1, the J gene TRBJ2-1; a weak D match, TRBD2 (5 bases). TRBV23-1 is known as an ORF, though its function is uncertain. The CDR3 is 12 amino acids. The CDR3 sequence: CTSSQRENEQFF. DNA for the CDR3: TGCACCAGCAGTCAAAGGGAGAATGAGCAGTTCTTC.

The chain carries TRBV20-1 and TRBJ1-2, with D tentatively TRBD1 (6 bases). V was clipped by 3 bases and J by 11 bases, with 19 bases between them. The CDR3 extends over 13 amino acids. Germline V gives CDR1 DFQATT, CDR2 SNEGSKA (reference sequence). In DNA, the CDR3 is TGCAGTGCTAGTACAGGGCGGAACTATAGATACACCTTC. It is translated as CSASTGRNYRYTF.

Note on this clonotype: A clone one base away is much larger, so this may be a read error. The chain has TRBV18 and TRBJ2-3; D remains ambiguous. CDR3 length: 13 amino acids. The germline CDR1 and CDR2 sequences are KGHSH and LQKENI. This chain's CDR3 is CTSSPPSTDTQYF. The CDR3 nucleotides are TGTACCAGCTCACCACCTAGCACAGATACGCAGTATTTT. The full variable domain, its missing parts supplied by reference TRBV18 and TRBJ2-3, is NAGVMQNPRHLVRRRGQEARLRCSPMKGHSHVYWYRQLPEEGLKFMVYLQKENIIDESGMPKERFSAEFPKEGPSILRIQQVVRGDSAAYFCTSSPPSTDTQYFGPGTRLTVL.

This clonotype was seen repeatedly, ten times or more. The V call is TRBV24-1, the J call TRBJ2-1; no clear D. The V gene's germline CDR1 is KGHDR and CDR2 SFDVKD. The CDR3 loop spans 11 amino acids. Trimming left V 9 bases short and J 6 bases short, with 8 bases between. The CDR3 loop reads CATGTLNEQFF. In DNA form, the CDR3 reads TGTGCCACCGGAACCCTCAATGAGCAGTTCTTC.

The CDR3 DNA is TGCAGCGTTGAACCGGGTCCACTAGCGGAACGGTCCAACAATGAGCAGTTCTTC. Amino acids: CSVEPGPLAERSNNEQFF. This chain uses TRBV29-1 with TRBJ2-1, with 8 bases matching TRBD2. The CDR3 is 18 residues long. Per germline, CDR1 SQVTM and CDR2 ANQGSEA. V shed 2 bases and J 5 bases; nucleotides not matched to a gene: 17.

A note on this clonotype: Because the CDR3 is missing its conserved closing phenylalanine or tryptophan, this is likely a read error. In nucleotides, the CDR3 is TGTGCCAGCAGCCAGACGGGCAGTAAGCAGTTCATC. This sequence encodes CASSQTGSKQFI. The V and J genes are TRBV11-3 and TRBJ2-1; D is uncertain. The CDR3 sequence is 12 residues long. Germline lookup yields CDR1 SGHNT and CDR2 YENEEA. Trimming removed 5 bases at V and 11 bases at J, with 13 bases between.

This chain links TRBV28 with TRBJ2-3, with TRBD2 identical over 8 bases. CDR1 and CDR2 (germline): MDHEN, SYDVKM. The CDR3 contains 15 residues. J gave up 6 bases and V 3 bases, and 8 bases lay outside the gene matches. CDR3 DNA: TGTGCCAGCAGTTTGACGGGATTAGCGGGGGATACGCAGTATTTT. It codes for CASSLTGLAGDTQYF.

Details on this clonotype: A read error may produce the germline difference seen at one junction end. The chain is built from TRBV6-5 and TRBJ2-6, with a weak D call TRBD2 (7 bases). The CDR3 loop spans 14 amino acids. Looked up from germline, CDR1 is MNHEY and CDR2 is SVGAGI. CDR3 DNA: TGTACCAGCAGTTCAGTCGCGGGGGCCAACTTCCTGACTTTC. Translation gives CTSSSVAGANFLTF.

Comments on this clonotype: At one end, the junction sequence differs from germline, possibly due to a read error. CDR3 protein: CASCRATGKLFF. CDR3 nucleotides: TGTGCCAGCTGTAGGGCTACCGGGAAGCTGTTTTTT. This rearrangement joins TRBV6-6 to TRBJ2-2; tentative D call: TRBD2 (5 bases). This CDR3 has 12 residues. Germline V lookup: CDR1 MNHNY, CDR2 SVGAGI (reference sequence).

Turning to this clonotype: Sequence at one end of the junction differs from germline and may be a read error. V and J are TRBV18 and TRBJ1-1; 7 bases fit TRBD1. Germline loops: CDR1 KGHSH, CDR2 LQKENI. The CDR3 has 15 residues. The CDR3 loop is CASSPRGQMNTEAFF. The CDR3 DNA is TGTGCCAGCTCACCAAGGGGACAGATGAACACTGAAGCCTTCTTT.

To note about this clonotype: One junction end disagrees with the germline gene, perhaps due to a read error. This rearrangement joins TRBV11-2 to TRBJ1-6; D not resolved. CDR1 is SGHAT, CDR2 FQNNGV, per germline. The CDR3 runs to 16 residues. Written as DNA, the CDR3 is TGTGCCAGCGGCTTAGATCTTAGCAGTCAATACAGAACCCTCCACTTT. Protein: CASGLDLSSQYRTLHF. Combining the CDR3 with reference TRBV11-2 and TRBJ1-6 gives the whole variable domain EAGVAQSPRYKIIEKRQSVAFWCNPISGHATLYWYQQILGQGPKLLIQFQNNGVVDDSQLPKDRFSAERLKGVDSTLKIQPAKLEDSAVYLCASGLDLSSQYRTLHFGNGTRLTVT.

A note on this clonotype: A junction boundary mismatches the germline segment, possibly from a read error. The chain couples TRBV11-2 to TRBJ1-1; D is perhaps TRBD1 (5 bases). Germline CDR1 reads SGHAT; CDR2 reads FQNNGV. There are 14 residues in the CDR3. CDR3 residues: CTSTGGRVKTEAFF. The CDR3 coding sequence is TGTACCAGCACTGGTGGCAGGGTGAAAACTGAAGCTTTCTTC.

By its share, this clonotype is large. This chain uses TRBV11-1 with TRBJ2-3; 9 nucleotides align to TRBD2. The CDR3 length is 15 residues. Trimming took 1 base from V and 4 from J; bases not matched to a gene: 3. The V gene's germline CDR1 is SGHAT and CDR2 FQDESV (reference sequence). The CDR3, as DNA: TGTGCCAGCAGCTTAGTAGCGGGAGCTTCAGATACGCAGTATTTT. It yields the protein CASSLVAGASDTQYF.

Turning to this clonotype: An end of the junction does not agree with germline; a read error may underlie this. The chain employs TRBV5-1 and TRBJ1-2; the D gene is possibly TRBD1 (6 bases). This CDR3 is 14 amino acids long. Germline lookup yields CDR1 SGHRS and CDR2 YFSETQ. The DNA of the CDR3 is TGCGCCTGCAGCTTCGGCGGGGGACAACCTGGCTACACCTTC. Protein product: CACSFGGGQPGYTF.

By its share, this clonotype is large. The chain links TRBV11-2 to TRBJ2-3; the D gene could be TRBD1 or TRBD2 (6 bases each). Germline CDR1 reads SGHAT; CDR2 reads FQNNGV. The ends were cut back, 1 base at V and 1 base at J, with 12 bases in the middle. The CDR3 consists of 16 residues. CDR3 loop: CASSLGGATGTDTQYF. The CDR3, as DNA: TGTGCCAGCAGCTTAGGGGGGGCCACGGGCACAGATACGCAGTATTTT.

In this sample, this clonotype turned up once. A read error is likely, as this CDR3 ends without the conserved phenylalanine or tryptophan. The gene calls are TRBV6-2 or TRBV6-3 and TRBJ2-2; 9 nucleotides agree with TRBD1. This CDR3 comprises 15 residues. CDR1 MNHEY and CDR2 SVGEGT come from the germline V gene. DNA for the CDR3: TGTGCTAGCGAATCCGGGACAGGGCACACCGGGGAGCTGTTTCTT. This encodes CASESGTGHTGELFL.

As regards this clonotype: Here the CDR3 omits its conserved ending phenylalanine or tryptophan, so a read error is the likely source. It is unclear where the CDR3 begins or ends on the DNA, so no DNA is shown, and the CDR3 is as TCRdb lists it. The chain's CDR3 is CASSLMGTGKLVREALI. This sequence joins TRBV11-2 and TRBJ1-1. Counting both end residues, the CDR3 totals 17 amino acids. Looked up from germline, CDR1 is SGHAT and CDR2 is FQNNGV.

Concerning this clonotype itself: The junction departs from germline at one end; a sequencing error may be responsible. The chain uses TRBV29-1 and TRBJ1-2; D uncertain. CDR1 and CDR2 (germline): SQVTM, ANQGSEA. CDR3 length: 14 amino acids. This chain's CDR3 is CSVEFGRDSAGCAF. CDR3 nucleotides: TGCAGCGTTGAGTTTGGGAGGGATTCAGCTGGCTGCGCCTTC.

J is TRBJ2-4 and V is TRBV3-1, with D possibly matching TRBD2 (6 bases). CDR3 length: 15 amino acids. Between the trimmed V and J ends, which lost 3 bases and 1 base, there was a span of 10 bases. From germline, CDR1 is LGHDT and CDR2 YNNKEL (reference sequence). The CDR3 nucleotides read TGTGCCAGCAGCCAGATAGGGAGGGCCAAAAACATTCAGTACTTC. This sequence encodes CASSQIGRAKNIQYF.

This clonotype has only a few counts. The chain joins TRBV14 to TRBJ2-1; tentatively, D is TRBD1 (6 bases). The ends were cut back, 7 bases at V and 6 bases at J, with 13 bases in the middle. The CDR3 runs to 13 residues. CDR1 and CDR2 (germline): SGHDN, FVKESK. CDR3 in DNA: TGTGCCAGCAACCAGGGGCCATTCAATGAGCAGTTCTTC. Translated: CASNQGPFNEQFF. Based on the CDR3 plus reference TRBV14 and TRBJ2-1, the full variable domain is EAGVTQFPSHSVIEKGQTVTLRCDPISGHDNLYWYRRVMGKEIKFLLHFVKESKQDESGMPNNRFLAERTGGTYSTLKVQPAELEDSGVYFCASNQGPFNEQFFGPGTRLTVL.

Points on this clonotype: An end of the junction differs from the germline gene, which may be a read error. This chain connects TRBV6-6 to TRBJ2-7, with TRBD2 as a possible D gene (5 bases). The CDR3 totals 14 residues. Germline assignment: CDR1 MNHNY and CDR2 SVGAGI (reference sequence). As DNA, the CDR3 is TGTGTCAGCAGTTACGGGAAGGGTGATAGGGAGCAGTACTTC. Its translation: CVSSYGKGDREQYF.